A single T cell receptor (beta chain) is shown here with its context. This record belongs to a study of blood T cell repertoires in COVID-19. Study-wide context: Acute-phase and convalescent COVID-19 samples originated in the United States, Italy and Spain. Sample material is recorded as cDNA or gDNA derived from T cells, B-cell-depleted T cells, or PBMCs.

Trimming removed 4 bases at V and 5 bases at J, with 21 bases between. CDR1 SGHRS and CDR2 YFSETQ come from the germline V gene. The CDR3 sequence is 17 residues long. Sequenced by immunoSEQ multiplex PCR; TCRdb stores in-frame clones only, minus some. The sample carries some 150,000 clones, roughly 80% recorded once. The sample was peripheral blood. This sequence originates from a human donor in a cohort sampled during active COVID-19. This rearrangement joins TRBV5-1 to TRBJ2-2; D perhaps matches TRBD1 (6 bases). CDR3 in DNA: TGCGCCAGCAGCCTAGTCACAGGGAGTCGCGGTACCGGGGAGCTGTTTTTT. Amino acids: CASSLVTGSRGTGELFF. The complete variable domain, with remaining parts taken from reference TRBV5-1 and TRBJ2-2, reads KAGVTQTPRYLIKTRGQQVTLSCSPISGHRSVSWYQQTPGQGLQFLFEYFSETQRNKGNFPGRFSGRQFSNSRSEMNVSTLELGDSALYLCASSLVTGSRGTGELFFGEGSRLTVL.